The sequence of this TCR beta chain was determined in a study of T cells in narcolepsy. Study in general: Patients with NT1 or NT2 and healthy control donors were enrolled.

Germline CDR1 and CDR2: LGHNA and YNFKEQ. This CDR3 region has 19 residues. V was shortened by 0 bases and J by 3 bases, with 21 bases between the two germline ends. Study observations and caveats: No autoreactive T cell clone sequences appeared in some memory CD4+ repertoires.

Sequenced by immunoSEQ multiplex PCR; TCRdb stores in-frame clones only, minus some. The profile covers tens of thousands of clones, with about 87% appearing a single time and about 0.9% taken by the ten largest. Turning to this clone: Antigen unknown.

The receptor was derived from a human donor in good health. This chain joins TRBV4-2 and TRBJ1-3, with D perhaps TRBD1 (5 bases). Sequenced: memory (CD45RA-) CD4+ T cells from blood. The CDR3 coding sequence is TGTGCCAGCAGCCAAGATACAGGCGGTAGGGGCTCGTATGGAAACACCATATATTTT. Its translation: CASSQDTGGRGSYGNTIYF.